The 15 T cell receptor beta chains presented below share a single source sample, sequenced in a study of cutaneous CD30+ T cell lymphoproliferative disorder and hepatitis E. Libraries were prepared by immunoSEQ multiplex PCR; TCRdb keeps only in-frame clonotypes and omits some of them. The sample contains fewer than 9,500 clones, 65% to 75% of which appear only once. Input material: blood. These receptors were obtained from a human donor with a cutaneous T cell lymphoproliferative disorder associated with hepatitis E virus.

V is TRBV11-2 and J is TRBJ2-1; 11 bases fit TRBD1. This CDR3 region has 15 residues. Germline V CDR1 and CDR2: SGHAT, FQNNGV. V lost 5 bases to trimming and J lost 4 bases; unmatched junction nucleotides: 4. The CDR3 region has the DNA TGTGCCAGCAGCACCGGACAGGGGGCTTACAATGAGCAGTTCTTC. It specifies CASSTGQGAYNEQFF.

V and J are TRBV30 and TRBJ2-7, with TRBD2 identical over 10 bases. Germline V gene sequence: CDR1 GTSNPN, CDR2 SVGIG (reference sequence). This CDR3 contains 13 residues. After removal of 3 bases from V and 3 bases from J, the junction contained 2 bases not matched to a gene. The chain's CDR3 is CAWRVAGGYEQYF. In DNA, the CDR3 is TGTGCCTGGAGGGTAGCGGGAGGCTACGAGCAGTACTTC.

This CDR3 reads CASSFGDGYTF. The DNA for the CDR3 is TGTGCCAGCAGCTTTGGGGATGGCTACACCTTC. V and J are TRBV5-4 and TRBJ1-2; the D is unclear. CDR3 size: 11 residues. From germline, CDR1 is SGHNT and CDR2 YYREEE (reference sequence). V was trimmed by 2 bases and J by 6 bases, leaving 5 bases between them.

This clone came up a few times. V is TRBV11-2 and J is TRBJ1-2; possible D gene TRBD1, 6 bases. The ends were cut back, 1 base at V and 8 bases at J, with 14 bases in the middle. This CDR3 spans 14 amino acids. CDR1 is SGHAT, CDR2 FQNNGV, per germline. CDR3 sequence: CASSLGKGGWGYTF. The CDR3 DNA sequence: TGTGCCAGCAGCTTAGGGAAGGGGGGCTGGGGCTACACCTTC. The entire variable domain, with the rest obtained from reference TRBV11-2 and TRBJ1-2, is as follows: EAGVAQSPRYKIIEKRQSVAFWCNPISGHATLYWYQQILGQGPKLLIQFQNNGVVDDSQLPKDRFSAERLKGVDSTLKIQPAKLEDSAVYLCASSLGKGGWGYTFGSGTRLTVV.

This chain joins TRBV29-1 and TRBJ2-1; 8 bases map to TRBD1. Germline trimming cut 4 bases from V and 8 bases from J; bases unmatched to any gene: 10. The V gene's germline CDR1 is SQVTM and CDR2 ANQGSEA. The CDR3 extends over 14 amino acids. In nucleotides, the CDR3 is TGCAGCGTTGGATTCCAGGGGGCTAGGGATGAGCAGTTCTTC. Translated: CSVGFQGARDEQFF.

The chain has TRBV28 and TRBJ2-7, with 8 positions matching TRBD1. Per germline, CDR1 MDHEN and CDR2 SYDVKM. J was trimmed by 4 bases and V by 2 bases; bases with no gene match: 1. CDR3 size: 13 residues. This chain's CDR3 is CASSLGTGYEQYF. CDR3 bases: TGTGCCAGCAGTTTAGGGACAGGATACGAGCAGTACTTC.

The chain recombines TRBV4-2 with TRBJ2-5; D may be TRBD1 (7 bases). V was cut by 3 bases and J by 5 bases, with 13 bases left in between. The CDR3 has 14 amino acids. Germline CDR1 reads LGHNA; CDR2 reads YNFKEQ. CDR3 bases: TGTGCCAGCAGCCATGAGGGGGCGGGGGAGACCCAGTACTTC. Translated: CASSHEGAGETQYF.

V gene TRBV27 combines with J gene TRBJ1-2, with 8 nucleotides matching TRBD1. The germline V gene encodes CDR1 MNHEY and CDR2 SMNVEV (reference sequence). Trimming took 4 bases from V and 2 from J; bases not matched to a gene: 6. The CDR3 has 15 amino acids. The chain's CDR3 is CASSYRTGKNYGYTF. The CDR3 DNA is TGTGCCAGCAGTTACCGGACAGGGAAAAACTATGGCTACACCTTC.

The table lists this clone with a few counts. DNA for the CDR3: TGTGCCAGCTCACCTCAAACTGGACAGGGGGCAGAAGCTTTCTTT. This sequence encodes CASSPQTGQGAEAFF. This sequence joins TRBV18 and TRBJ1-1; TRBD1 matches 11 bases. This CDR3 has 15 amino acids. V was pared by 3 bases and J by 8 bases, with 8 bases of the junction left unmatched. Germline CDR1 reads KGHSH; CDR2 reads LQKENI. Full variable domain (remainder filled in from reference TRBV18 and TRBJ1-1): NAGVMQNPRHLVRRRGQEARLRCSPMKGHSHVYWYRQLPEEGLKFMVYLQKENIIDESGMPKERFSAEFPKEGPSILRIQQVVRGDSAAYFCASSPQTGQGAEAFFGQGTRLTVV.

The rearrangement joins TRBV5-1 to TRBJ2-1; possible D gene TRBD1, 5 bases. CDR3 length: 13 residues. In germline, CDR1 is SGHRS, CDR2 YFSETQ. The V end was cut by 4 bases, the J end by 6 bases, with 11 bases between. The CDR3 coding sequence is TGCGCCAGCAGCCCGGCGGACATCAATGAGCAGTTCTTC. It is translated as CASSPADINEQFF.

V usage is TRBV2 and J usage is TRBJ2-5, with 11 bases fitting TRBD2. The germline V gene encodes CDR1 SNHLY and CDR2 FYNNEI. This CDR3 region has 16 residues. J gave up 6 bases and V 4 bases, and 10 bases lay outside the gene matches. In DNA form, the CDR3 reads TGTGCCAGCAGTGCAACTAGCGGGAGATTTACGAAGACCCAGTACTTC. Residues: CASSATSGRFTKTQYF.

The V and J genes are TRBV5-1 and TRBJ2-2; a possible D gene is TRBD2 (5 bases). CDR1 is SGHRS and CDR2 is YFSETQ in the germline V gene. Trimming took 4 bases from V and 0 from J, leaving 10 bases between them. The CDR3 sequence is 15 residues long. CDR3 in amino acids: CASSVSGTNTGELFF. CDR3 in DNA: TGCGCCAGCAGCGTGTCCGGGACGAACACCGGGGAGCTGTTTTTT.

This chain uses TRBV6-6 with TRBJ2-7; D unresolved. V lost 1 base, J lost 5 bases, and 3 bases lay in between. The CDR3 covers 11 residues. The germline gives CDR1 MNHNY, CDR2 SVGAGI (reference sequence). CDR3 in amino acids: CASSYYDEQYF. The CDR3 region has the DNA TGTGCCAGCAGTTACTACGACGAGCAGTACTTC.

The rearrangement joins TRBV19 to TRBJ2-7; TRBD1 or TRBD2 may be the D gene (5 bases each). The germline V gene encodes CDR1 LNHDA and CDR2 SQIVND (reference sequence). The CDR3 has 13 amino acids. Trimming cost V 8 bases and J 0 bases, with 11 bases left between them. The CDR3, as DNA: TGTGCCAGTCGGGACGCTCACTCCTACGAGCAGTACTTC. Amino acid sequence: CASRDAHSYEQYF.

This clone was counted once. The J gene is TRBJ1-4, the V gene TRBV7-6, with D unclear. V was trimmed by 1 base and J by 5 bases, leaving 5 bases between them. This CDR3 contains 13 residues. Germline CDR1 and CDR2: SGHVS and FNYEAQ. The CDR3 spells CASSLGRNEKLFF. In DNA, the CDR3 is TGTGCCAGCAGCTTAGGCAGGAATGAAAAACTGTTTTTT.